The 22 T cell receptor beta chains reported below all come from one sample, sequenced in a study of T cell responses to AZD1222 COVID-19 vaccine. Sequenced by immunoSEQ multiplex PCR; TCRdb stores in-frame clones only, minus some. The sample lists 100,000 to 150,000 clones; about nine tenths were seen once. Here the sequenced sample was peripheral blood, taken on day 0 of AZD1222 vaccination. The origin of the receptors is an adult in good health.

This clone was observed a single time. The chain joins TRBV5-6 to TRBJ1-2, with D unclear. The CDR3 contains 13 residues. Germline assignment: CDR1 SGHDT and CDR2 YYEEEE. V was trimmed by 2 bases and J by 6 bases, leaving 11 bases between them. The CDR3 DNA sequence: TGTGCCAGCAGCTTTGGTGGGGTAGATGGCTACACCTTC. Translating it yields CASSFGGVDGYTF. The full variable domain, completed using reference TRBV5-6 and TRBJ1-2, is DAGVTQSPTHLIKTRGQQVTLRCSPKSGHDTVSWYQQALGQGPQFIFQYYEEEERQRGNFPDRFSGHQFPNYSSELNVNALLLGDSALYLCASSFGGVDGYTFGSGTRLTVV.

V is TRBV7-2 and J is TRBJ1-6, with a weak D call TRBD1 (5 bases). Per the germline V gene, CDR1 is SGHTA and CDR2 is FQGNSA. The length of the CDR3 is 15 residues. V lost 1 base and J lost 6, with 10 bases in between. This CDR3 reads CASSLGARANSPLHF. Written as DNA, the CDR3 is TGTGCCAGCAGCTTAGGGGCCAGGGCTAATTCACCCCTCCACTTT.

Concerning this clone itself: This same CDR3 is encoded by further DNA sequences in the sample. This sequence joins TRBV9 and TRBJ2-2, with 7 bases aligning to TRBD1. Germline V gene lookup returns CDR1 SGDLS and CDR2 YYNGEE. J was trimmed by 1 base and V by 3 bases; bases with no gene match: 3. The CDR3 consists of 15 residues. The CDR3 sequence is CASSGQGVNTGELFF. The CDR3 nucleotides are TGTGCCAGCAGCGGTCAGGGGGTGAACACCGGGGAGCTGTTTTTT.

The chain recombines TRBV11-2 with TRBJ2-5; perhaps TRBD1 as D (8 bases). V lost 3 bases, J lost 2 bases, and 16 bases lay in between. The CDR3 is 16 residues long. Germline-derived CDR1 and CDR2 are SGHAT and FQNNGV. CDR3 sequence (DNA): TGTGCCAGCAGCTTTTACAGGGGGGGACCACAAGAGACCCAGTACTTC. It encodes CASSFYRGGPQETQYF.

The rearrangement uses TRBV5-1 and TRBJ1-2; TRBD1 might be the D (5 bases). Germline V gives CDR1 SGHRS, CDR2 YFSETQ. The CDR3 has 14 residues. The V and J ends lost 4 bases and 4 bases respectively, with 14 bases between them. The CDR3, as DNA: TGCGCCAGCAGCCCGCGTGAGGGGACCTATGGCTACACCTTC. Amino acid sequence: CASSPREGTYGYTF.

V usage is TRBV10-3 and J usage is TRBJ2-7; D is unclear. The germline V and J ends were trimmed by 0 bases and 4 bases, with 4 bases remaining between them. The CDR3 is made up of 12 amino acids. CDR1 and CDR2 from the germline V gene are ENHRY and SYGVKD. The CDR3 sequence: CAISESTYEQYF. The CDR3 DNA is TGTGCCATCAGTGAGTCGACTTACGAGCAGTACTTC.

V and J are TRBV10-3 and TRBJ1-5; D not certain. V was trimmed by 3 bases and J by 0 bases, leaving 9 bases between them. The CDR3 sequence is 15 residues long. Germline V lookup: CDR1 ENHRY, CDR2 SYGVKD. CDR3 sequence (DNA): TGTGCCATCAGTGATGGGCGTAATAGCAATCAGCCCCAGCATTTT. Amino acids: CAISDGRNSNQPQHF.

The chain is built from TRBV10-1 and TRBJ2-2; the D gene is possibly TRBD2 (6 bases). The CDR3 is 13 residues long. The V gene's germline CDR1 is WNHNN and CDR2 SYGVQD (reference sequence). V was pared by 6 bases and J by 4 bases, with 9 bases between. As DNA, the CDR3 is TGCGCCAGCAGCCTGACTAGCACCGGGGAGCTGTTTTTT. Translation: CASSLTSTGELFF.

The chain has TRBV2 and TRBJ2-2, with 8 bases lining up with TRBD1. Germline assignment: CDR1 SNHLY and CDR2 FYNNEI. This CDR3 contains 14 residues. The V gene end was trimmed by 5 bases and the J gene end by 5 bases; junction bases not matched to a gene: 4. CDR3: CASSRTGRTGELFF. The CDR3 DNA reads TGTGCCAGCAGTCGGACAGGGAGGACCGGGGAGCTGTTTTTT.

The CDR3 DNA sequence: TGTGCCAGTACACTGGACACGGGTCACGGGGAGCTGTTTTTT. It is translated as CASTLDTGHGELFF. This chain uses TRBV19 with TRBJ2-2; D is possibly TRBD1 (5 bases). Germline V gene lookup returns CDR1 LNHDA and CDR2 SQIVND (reference sequence). V was pared by 7 bases and J by 7 bases, with 16 bases between. The CDR3 consists of 14 residues.

V is TRBV6-4 and J is TRBJ2-2; the match to TRBD2 covers 13 bases. With 5 bases clipped from V and 0 bases from J, the junction kept 3 bases outside the gene matches. The germline CDR1 and CDR2 sequences are MRHNA and SNTAGT. CDR3 length: 17 amino acids. The CDR3 DNA is TGTGCCAGCAGTAGGACTAGCGGGGGCTCGAACACCGGGGAGCTGTTTTTT. Its protein is CASSRTSGGSNTGELFF.

This clone appeared once. The V and J genes are TRBV5-1 and TRBJ2-7, with 9 positions matching TRBD2. The length of the CDR3 is 14 residues. J gave up 12 bases and V 2 bases, and 12 bases lay outside the gene matches. Germline CDR1 SGHRS, CDR2 YFSETQ. The CDR3 loop reads CASSLTSGQPIRYF. The CDR3 bases are TGCGCCAGCAGCTTAACTAGCGGGCAGCCGATTCGGTACTTC.

The chain employs TRBV7-9 and TRBJ1-2; 7 bases agree with TRBD1. Germline V gene sequence: CDR1 SEHNR, CDR2 FQNEAQ (reference sequence). The length of the CDR3 is 14 residues. V dropped 4 bases and J dropped 0; count of bases not matched to a gene: 2. The CDR3 DNA follows: TGTGCCAGCAGCTCACAGGGGACTAACTATGGCTACACCTTC. Protein product: CASSSQGTNYGYTF.

This CDR3 reads CASSLGLGGAQGETQYF. The CDR3, as DNA: TGTGCCAGCAGCCTGGGACTTGGGGGGGCCCAGGGGGAGACCCAGTACTTC. The chain carries TRBV3-1 (or the pseudogene TRBV3-2) and TRBJ2-5; D possibly corresponds to TRBD2 (7 bases). The V and J ends lost 4 bases and 5 bases respectively, with 23 bases between them. Germline lookup yields CDR1 LGHDT and CDR2 YNNKEL (reference sequence). The CDR3 totals 17 residues.

The chain couples TRBV18 to TRBJ1-5; D not certain. The length of the CDR3 is 13 residues. Germline values: CDR1 KGHSH, CDR2 LQKENI. Trimming removed 5 bases from V and 3 bases from J, with 8 bases in between. CDR3 loop: CASSAQFNQPQHF. The CDR3 DNA sequence: TGTGCCAGCTCAGCCCAGTTCAATCAGCCCCAGCATTTT.

The chain carries TRBV5-4 and TRBJ1-4; D gene uncertain. V lost 4 bases and J lost 8, with 9 bases in between. CDR3 length: 12 residues. The germline gives CDR1 SGHNT, CDR2 YYREEE (reference sequence). The CDR3, as DNA: TGTGCCAGCAGCCCGGACGGGGAAAAACTGTTTTTT. This sequence encodes CASSPDGEKLFF.

This chain links TRBV5-6 with TRBJ1-5; no firm D call. Trimming cost V 6 bases and J 4 bases, with 20 bases left between them. Germline CDR1 is SGHDT and CDR2 is YYEEEE. CDR3 size: 16 residues. This CDR3 reads CASTQTGHGTNQPQHF. DNA of the CDR3: TGTGCCAGCACCCAAACCGGGCACGGAACAAATCAGCCCCAGCATTTT.

The V call is TRBV6-5, the J call TRBJ1-3; D ambiguous. Germline V gene lookup returns CDR1 MNHEY and CDR2 SVGAGI. The CDR3 sequence is 14 residues long. Trimming removed 6 bases from V and 0 bases from J, with 9 bases in between. CDR3 sequence reads: CASRTGSSGNTIYF. The CDR3 region has the DNA TGTGCCAGCAGAACCGGGTCCTCTGGAAACACCATATATTTT.

The chain links TRBV6-2 or TRBV6-3 to TRBJ1-5; tentative D call: TRBD1 (5 bases). V was clipped by 5 bases and J by 3 bases, with 8 bases between them. CDR1 is MNHEY, CDR2 SVGEGT, per germline. This CDR3 region has 13 residues. CDR3 sequence reads: CASSLTDNQPQHF. As DNA, the CDR3 is TGTGCCAGCAGTCTGACAGACAATCAGCCCCAGCATTTT.

The chain is built from TRBV5-4 and TRBJ1-1, with 12 positions matching TRBD1. Trimming at V came to 4 bases and at J to 1 base, leaving 11 bases not matched to a gene. Germline CDR1 is SGHNT and CDR2 is YYREEE (reference sequence). This CDR3 has 18 residues. The CDR3 protein is CASSDPGQGAPSNTEAFF. CDR3 coding DNA: TGTGCCAGCAGCGATCCGGGACAGGGGGCCCCCTCGAACACTGAAGCTTTCTTT.

J is TRBJ2-7 and V is TRBV6-2 or TRBV6-3; the D is unclear. The CDR3 loop spans 15 amino acids. Looked up from germline, CDR1 is MNHEY and CDR2 is SVGEGT. V lost 2 bases to trimming and J lost 7 bases, with 18 bases between them. The CDR3, as DNA: TGTGCCAGCAGTTACCGGACGGCAGGTGTACCGGAGCAGTACTTC. It yields the protein CASSYRTAGVPEQYF.

The rearrangement joins TRBV7-9 to TRBJ1-2, with a tentative D call TRBD1 (5 bases). V shed 5 bases and J shed 2 bases, with 18 bases lying between them. CDR1 and CDR2 from the germline V gene are SEHNR and FQNEAQ (reference sequence). This CDR3 is 16 amino acids long. CDR3 bases: TGTGCCAGCAGCCCCCGGGGGGGACCCGAGAACTATGGCTACACCTTC. Translated, it gives CASSPRGGPENYGYTF.